This T cell receptor (beta chain) comes out of a study of cytomegalovirus exposure and HLA in healthy donors. Study details: Out of roughly 170 million T cells, an earlier analysis found around 110 million unique TCR beta sequences in total. The study, taken as a whole, reports: A later analysis reportedly identified an Asian-associated ancestry cluster as carrying fewer N-insertions than the approximately 640-donor mean. Most of the CMV-associated TCR beta chains (in a later analysis) appeared to be HLA-restricted.

A word on this clone: Its target is unknown. Mismatch with germline at one junction end may stem from a read error.

The CDR3 runs 12 residues. The germline CDR1 and CDR2 sequences are SNHLY and FYNNEI. The donors gave bone marrow, and they were healthy. PCR employed 60 Vbeta and 13 Jbeta primers. Some clones are missing from TCRdb's copy, which holds only in-frame ones; the method was immunoSEQ multiplex PCR. Of 85,000 to 130,000 clones detected, roughly 70% appear once; the ten largest clones hold around 2.6%. The V gene is TRBV2, the J gene TRBJ2-1, with a possible D match to TRBD2 (6 bases). The specimen sequenced was PBMCs. This receptor was obtained from a male donor in good health and CMV-seropositive. CDR3 nucleotides: TGTGCCAGCAGTGACGGGACTGGTCCCCACCTCTTC. As protein: CASSDGTGPHLF. Together with reference TRBV2 and TRBJ2-1, the CDR3 gives the full variable domain: EPEVTQTPSHQVTQMGQEVILRCVPISNHLYFYWYRQILGQKVEFLVSFYNNEISEKSEIFDDQFSVERPDGSNFTLKIRSTKLEDSAMYFCASSDGTGPHLFGPGTRLTVL.